This T cell receptor (beta chain) was documented in a study of blood T cell repertoires in COVID-19. Across the whole study: The United States, Italy and Spain provided the acute and convalescent COVID-19 samples.

CDR1 SGHAT and CDR2 FQDESV come from the germline V gene (reference sequence). Trimming at V came to 6 bases and at J to 4 bases, leaving 6 bases not matched to a gene. The CDR3 is 14 amino acids. As originally analysed: Reference gene primers were amplified, and this amplification served to estimate nucleated cell counts. Libraries were prepared by immunoSEQ multiplex PCR; TCRdb keeps only in-frame clonotypes and omits some of them. The V and J calls and the clone size are those of that table, but D and trimming were determined from the DNA. This sample has around 69,000 clones, with roughly 82% found just once.

This clonotype originated in a woman aged 55-70 years with acute or convalescent COVID-19. The chain uses TRBV11-1 and TRBJ2-5; 9 nucleotides agree with TRBD1. The sequenced sample was peripheral blood. This CDR3 is CASRATGGGETQYF. The DNA of the CDR3 is TGTGCCAGCAGAGCCACAGGGGGCGGAGAGACCCAGTACTTC.